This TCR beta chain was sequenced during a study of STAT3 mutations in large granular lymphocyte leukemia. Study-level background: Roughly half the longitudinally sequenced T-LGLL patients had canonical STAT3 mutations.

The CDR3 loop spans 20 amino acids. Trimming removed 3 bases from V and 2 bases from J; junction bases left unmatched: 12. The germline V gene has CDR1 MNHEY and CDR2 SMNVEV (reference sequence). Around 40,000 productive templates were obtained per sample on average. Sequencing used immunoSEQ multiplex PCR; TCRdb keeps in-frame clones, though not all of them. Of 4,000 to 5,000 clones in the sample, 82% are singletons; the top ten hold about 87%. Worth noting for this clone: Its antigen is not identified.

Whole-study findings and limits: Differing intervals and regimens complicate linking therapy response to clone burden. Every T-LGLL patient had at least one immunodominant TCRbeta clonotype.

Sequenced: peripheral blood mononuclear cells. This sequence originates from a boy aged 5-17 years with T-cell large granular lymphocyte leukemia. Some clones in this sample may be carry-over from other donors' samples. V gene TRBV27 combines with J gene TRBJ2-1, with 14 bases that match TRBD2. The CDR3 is CASSFRPGLAGDRPYNEQFF. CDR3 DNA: TGTGCCAGCAGTTTTCGACCGGGACTAGCGGGAGATCGACCCTACAATGAGCAGTTCTTC.